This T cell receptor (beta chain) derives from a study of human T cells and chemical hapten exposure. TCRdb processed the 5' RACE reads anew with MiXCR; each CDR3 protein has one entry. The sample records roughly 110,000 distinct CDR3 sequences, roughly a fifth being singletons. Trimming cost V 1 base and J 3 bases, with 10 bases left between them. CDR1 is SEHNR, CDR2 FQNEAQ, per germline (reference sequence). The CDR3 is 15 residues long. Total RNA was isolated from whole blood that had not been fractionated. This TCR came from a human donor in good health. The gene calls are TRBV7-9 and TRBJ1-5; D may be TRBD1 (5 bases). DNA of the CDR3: TGTGCCAGCAGCTTAGGGGACGTAATCAATCAGCCCCAGCATTTT. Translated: CASSLGDVINQPQHF.